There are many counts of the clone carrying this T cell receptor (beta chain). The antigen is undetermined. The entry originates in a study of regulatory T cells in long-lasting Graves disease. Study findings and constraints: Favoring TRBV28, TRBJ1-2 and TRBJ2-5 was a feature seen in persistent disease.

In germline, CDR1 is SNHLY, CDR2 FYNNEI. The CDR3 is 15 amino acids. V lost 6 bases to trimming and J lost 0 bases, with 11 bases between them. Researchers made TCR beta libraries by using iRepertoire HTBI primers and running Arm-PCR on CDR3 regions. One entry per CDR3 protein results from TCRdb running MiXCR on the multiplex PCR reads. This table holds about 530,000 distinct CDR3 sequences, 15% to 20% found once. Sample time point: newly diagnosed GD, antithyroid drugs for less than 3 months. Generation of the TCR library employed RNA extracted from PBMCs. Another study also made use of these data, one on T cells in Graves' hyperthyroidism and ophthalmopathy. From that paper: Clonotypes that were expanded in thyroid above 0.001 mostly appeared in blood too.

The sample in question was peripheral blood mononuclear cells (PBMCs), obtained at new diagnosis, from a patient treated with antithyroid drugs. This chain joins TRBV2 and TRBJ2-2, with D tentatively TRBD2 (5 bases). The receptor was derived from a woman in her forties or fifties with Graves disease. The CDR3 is CASRGLTSNTGELFF. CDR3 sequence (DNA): TGTGCCAGCAGAGGACTGACTTCGAACACCGGGGAGCTGTTTTTT.